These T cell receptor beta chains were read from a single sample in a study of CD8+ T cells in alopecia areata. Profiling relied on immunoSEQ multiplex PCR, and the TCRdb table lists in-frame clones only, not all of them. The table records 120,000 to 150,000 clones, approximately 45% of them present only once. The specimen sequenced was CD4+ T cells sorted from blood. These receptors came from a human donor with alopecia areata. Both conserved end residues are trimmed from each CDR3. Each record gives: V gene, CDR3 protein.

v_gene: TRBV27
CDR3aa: ATRASGLAGVYEQY

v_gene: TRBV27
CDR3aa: ASRKQETQY

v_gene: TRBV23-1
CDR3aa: ASSQTPGTGSRFYGYT

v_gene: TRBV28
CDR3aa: ASSPIAGTYEQY

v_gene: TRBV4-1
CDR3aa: ASSQSGSYPYNEQF

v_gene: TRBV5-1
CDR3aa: ASSLAGNREGAF

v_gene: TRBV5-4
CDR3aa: ASSFSVGELF

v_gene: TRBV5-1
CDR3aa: ASSAQTGGTEAF

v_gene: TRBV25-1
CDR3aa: ASSVLFSYEQY

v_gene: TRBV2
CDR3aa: ASSEALSSGSPQY

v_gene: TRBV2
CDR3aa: ASSATGSVNTEAF

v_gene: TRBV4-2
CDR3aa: ASSPHSPSAKF

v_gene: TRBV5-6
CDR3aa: ASSRVGGSGYT

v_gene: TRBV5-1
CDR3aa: ASSLGTGGNEQY

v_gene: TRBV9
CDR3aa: ASSSGTAYEQY

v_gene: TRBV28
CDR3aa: ASSLLQANTGELF

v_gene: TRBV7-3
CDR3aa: ASSPDRVGTDTQY

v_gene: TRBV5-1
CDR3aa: ASSLGPPGRSYEQY

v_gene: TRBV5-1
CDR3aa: ASRDPGANVLT

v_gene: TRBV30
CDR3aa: AWSAQNADTQY

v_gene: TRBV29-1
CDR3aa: SVARGSNEQF

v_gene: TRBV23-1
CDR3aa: ASSQADRLYSNQPQH

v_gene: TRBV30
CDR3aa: AWRRGTEAF

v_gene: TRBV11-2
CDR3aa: ASSLEAATNYGYT

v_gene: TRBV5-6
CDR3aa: ASSLQGSYEQY

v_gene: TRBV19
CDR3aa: ASIPGGGRYGYT

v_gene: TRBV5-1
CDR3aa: ASSFGVPYEQY

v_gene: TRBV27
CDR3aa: ASSSPPRTSGSEQY

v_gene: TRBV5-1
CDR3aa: ASSLGQVPDTQY

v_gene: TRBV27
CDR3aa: ASSLRTGNEQF

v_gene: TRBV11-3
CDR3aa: ASSPRAVYNEQF

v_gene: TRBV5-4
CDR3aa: ASSFATAEAF

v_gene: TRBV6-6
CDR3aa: ASRPGQERSSYEQY

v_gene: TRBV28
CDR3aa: ASSSGGGPDTQY

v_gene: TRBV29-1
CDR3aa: SVCKSLTYNEQF

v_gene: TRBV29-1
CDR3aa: SVADRLPSVLTKNIQY

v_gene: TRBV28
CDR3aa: ASSLSSEQY

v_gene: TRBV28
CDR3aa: ASTLSHPTETQY

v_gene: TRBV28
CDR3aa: ASTPGGAYEQY

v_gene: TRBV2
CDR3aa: ASRDSSDTQY

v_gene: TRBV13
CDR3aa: ASSSTGLADTQY

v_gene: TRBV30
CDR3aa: ATGTGGGSSYNEQF

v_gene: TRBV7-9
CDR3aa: ASSHEWFPGELF

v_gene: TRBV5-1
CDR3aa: ASSYSTQWRAKMNTEAF

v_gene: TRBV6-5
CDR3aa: ASSLAPGEATQY

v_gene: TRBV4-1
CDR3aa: ASSLKEGRETF

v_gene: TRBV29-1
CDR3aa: SGRQGTIDTQY

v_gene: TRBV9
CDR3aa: ASSGRQRSGGGHEQF